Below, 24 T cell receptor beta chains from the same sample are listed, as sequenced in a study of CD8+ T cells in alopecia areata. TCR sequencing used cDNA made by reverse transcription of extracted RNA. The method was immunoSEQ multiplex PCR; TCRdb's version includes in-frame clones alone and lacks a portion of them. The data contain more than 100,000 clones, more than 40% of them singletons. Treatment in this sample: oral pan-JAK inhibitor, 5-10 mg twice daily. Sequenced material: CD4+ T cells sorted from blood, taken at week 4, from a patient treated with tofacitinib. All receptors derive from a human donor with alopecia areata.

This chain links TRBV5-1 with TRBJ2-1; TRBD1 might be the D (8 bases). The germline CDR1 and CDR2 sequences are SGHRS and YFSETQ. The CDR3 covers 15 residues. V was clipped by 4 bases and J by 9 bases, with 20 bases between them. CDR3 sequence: CASSLTGTGGSEQFF. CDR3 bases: TGCGCCAGCAGCCTAACCGGGACAGGCGGGAGTGAGCAGTTCTTC. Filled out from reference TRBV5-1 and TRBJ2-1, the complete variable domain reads KAGVTQTPRYLIKTRGQQVTLSCSPISGHRSVSWYQQTPGQGLQFLFEYFSETQRNKGNFPGRFSGRQFSNSRSEMNVSTLELGDSALYLCASSLTGTGGSEQFFGPGTRLTVL.

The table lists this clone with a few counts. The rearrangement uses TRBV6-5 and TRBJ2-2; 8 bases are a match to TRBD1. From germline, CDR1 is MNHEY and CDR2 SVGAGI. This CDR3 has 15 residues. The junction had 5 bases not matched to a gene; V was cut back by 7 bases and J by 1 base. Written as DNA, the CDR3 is TGTGCCAGCACCAGGGGGCTTCTGAACACCGGGGAGCTGTTTTTT. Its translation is CASTRGLLNTGELFF.

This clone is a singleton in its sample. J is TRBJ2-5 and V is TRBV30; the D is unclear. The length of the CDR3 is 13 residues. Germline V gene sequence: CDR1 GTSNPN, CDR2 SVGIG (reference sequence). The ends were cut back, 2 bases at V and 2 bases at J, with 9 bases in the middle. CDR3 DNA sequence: TGTGCCTGGAGTCTCTTGGGGCAAGAGACCCAGTACTTC. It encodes CAWSLLGQETQYF.

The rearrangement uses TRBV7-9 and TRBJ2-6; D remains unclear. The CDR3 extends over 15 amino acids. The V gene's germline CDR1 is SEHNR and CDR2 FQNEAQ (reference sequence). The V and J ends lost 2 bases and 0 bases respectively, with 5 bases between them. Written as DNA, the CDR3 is TGTGCCAGCAGCTTACAAATCTCTGGGGCCAACGTCCTGACTTTC. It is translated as CASSLQISGANVLTF.

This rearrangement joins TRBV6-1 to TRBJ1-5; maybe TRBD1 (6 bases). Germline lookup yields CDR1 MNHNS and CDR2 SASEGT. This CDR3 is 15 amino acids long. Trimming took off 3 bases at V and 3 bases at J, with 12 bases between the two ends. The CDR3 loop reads CASSDNRAPNQPQHF. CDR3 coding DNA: TGTGCCAGCAGTGATAACAGGGCCCCCAATCAGCCCCAGCATTTT.

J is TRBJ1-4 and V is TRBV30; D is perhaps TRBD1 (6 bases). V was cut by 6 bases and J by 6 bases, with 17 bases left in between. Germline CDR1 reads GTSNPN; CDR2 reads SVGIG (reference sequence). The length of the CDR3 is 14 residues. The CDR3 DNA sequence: TGTGCCTGCCGGTTTGGGGGCGCCCATGAAAAACTGTTTTTT. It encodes CACRFGGAHEKLFF.

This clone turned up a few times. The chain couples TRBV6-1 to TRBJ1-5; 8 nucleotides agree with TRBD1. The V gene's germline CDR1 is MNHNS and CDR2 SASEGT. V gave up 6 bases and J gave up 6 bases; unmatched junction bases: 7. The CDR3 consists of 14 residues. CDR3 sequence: CASSTRGPSQPQHF. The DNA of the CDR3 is TGTGCCAGCAGCACCAGGGGGCCTAGTCAGCCCCAGCATTTT.

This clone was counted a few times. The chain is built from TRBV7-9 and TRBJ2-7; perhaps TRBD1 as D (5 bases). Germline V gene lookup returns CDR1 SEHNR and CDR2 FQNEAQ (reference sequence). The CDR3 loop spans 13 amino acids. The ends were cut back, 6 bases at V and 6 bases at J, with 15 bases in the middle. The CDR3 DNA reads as TGTGCCAGCAGATTCGGCAGTAGGGGCGAGCAGTACTTC. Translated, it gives CASRFGSRGEQYF.

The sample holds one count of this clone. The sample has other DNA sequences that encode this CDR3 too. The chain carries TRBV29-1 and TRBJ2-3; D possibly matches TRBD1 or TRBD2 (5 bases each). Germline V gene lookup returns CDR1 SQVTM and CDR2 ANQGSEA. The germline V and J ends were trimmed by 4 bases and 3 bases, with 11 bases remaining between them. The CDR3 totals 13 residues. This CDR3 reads CSVGGVRTDTQYF. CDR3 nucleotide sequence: TGCAGCGTTGGAGGGGTACGGACAGATACGCAGTATTTT.

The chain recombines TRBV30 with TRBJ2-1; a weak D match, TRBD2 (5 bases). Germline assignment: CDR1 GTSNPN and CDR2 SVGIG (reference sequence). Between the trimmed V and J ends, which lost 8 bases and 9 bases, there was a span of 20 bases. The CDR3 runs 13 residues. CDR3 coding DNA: TGTGCCGGGCGGGCGGCGAAGGGTGGTGAGCAGTTCTTC. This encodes CAGRAAKGGEQFF.

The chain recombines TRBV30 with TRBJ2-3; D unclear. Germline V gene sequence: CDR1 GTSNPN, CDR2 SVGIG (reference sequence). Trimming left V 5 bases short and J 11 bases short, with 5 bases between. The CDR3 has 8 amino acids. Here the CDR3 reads CAWQRQYF. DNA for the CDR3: TGTGCCTGGCAGAGGCAGTATTTT.

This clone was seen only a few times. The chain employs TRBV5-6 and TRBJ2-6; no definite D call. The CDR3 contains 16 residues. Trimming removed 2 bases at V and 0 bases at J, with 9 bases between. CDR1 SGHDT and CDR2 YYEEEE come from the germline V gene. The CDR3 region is CASSFLGVSGANVLTF. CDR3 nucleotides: TGTGCCAGCAGCTTCCTCGGTGTCTCTGGGGCCAACGTCCTGACTTTC.

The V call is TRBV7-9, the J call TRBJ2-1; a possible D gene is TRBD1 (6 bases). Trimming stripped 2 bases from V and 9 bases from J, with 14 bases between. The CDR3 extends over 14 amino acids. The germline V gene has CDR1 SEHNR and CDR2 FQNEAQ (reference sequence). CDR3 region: CASSLPRDTAEQFF. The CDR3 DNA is TGTGCCAGCAGCTTACCCCGGGACACCGCTGAGCAGTTCTTC.

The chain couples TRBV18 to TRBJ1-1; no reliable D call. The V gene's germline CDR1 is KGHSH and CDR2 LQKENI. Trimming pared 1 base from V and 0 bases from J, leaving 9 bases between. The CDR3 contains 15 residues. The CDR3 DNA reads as TGTGCCAGCTCACCACGAGCGGAGATGAACACTGAAGCTTTCTTT. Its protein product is CASSPRAEMNTEAFF.

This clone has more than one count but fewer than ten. The CDR3 is CSVAGLGTDTQYF. CDR3 bases: TGCAGCGTTGCGGGCCTTGGCACAGATACGCAGTATTTT. The chain links TRBV29-1 to TRBJ2-3; D not resolved. Germline values: CDR1 SQVTM, CDR2 ANQGSEA. The CDR3 has 13 amino acids. Between the trimmed V and J ends, which lost 4 bases and 1 base, there was a span of 9 bases.

Written as DNA, the CDR3 is TGTGCCAGCAGCTTAGCGGCGTCAGACATAGAAGCTTTCTTT. Translated: CASSLAASDIEAFF. The chain has TRBV7-9 and TRBJ1-1; D remains unclear. The CDR3 is made up of 14 amino acids. Germline CDR1 reads SEHNR; CDR2 reads FQNEAQ (reference sequence). Trimming left V 0 bases short and J 8 bases short, with 13 bases between.

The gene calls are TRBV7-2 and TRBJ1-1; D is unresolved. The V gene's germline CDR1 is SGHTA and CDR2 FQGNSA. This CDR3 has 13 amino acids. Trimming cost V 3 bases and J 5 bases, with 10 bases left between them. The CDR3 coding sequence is TGTGCCAGCAGCTTGACACGGGAAACTGAAGCTTTCTTT. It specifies CASSLTRETEAFF.

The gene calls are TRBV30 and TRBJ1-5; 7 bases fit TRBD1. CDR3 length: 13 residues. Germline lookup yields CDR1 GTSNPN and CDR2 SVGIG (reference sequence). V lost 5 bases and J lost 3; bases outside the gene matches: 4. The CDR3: CAWETGTNQPQHF. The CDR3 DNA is TGTGCCTGGGAGACAGGGACCAATCAGCCCCAGCATTTT.

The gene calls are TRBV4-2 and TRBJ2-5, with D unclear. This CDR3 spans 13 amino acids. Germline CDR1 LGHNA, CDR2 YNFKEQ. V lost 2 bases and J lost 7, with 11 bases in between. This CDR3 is CASSQLDRATQYF. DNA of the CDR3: TGTGCCAGCAGCCAACTCGATAGGGCGACCCAGTACTTC.

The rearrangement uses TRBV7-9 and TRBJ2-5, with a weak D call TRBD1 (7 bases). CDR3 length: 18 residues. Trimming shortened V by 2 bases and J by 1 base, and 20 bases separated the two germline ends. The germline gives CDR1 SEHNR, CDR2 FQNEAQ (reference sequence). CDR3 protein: CASSLSGGGTARQETQYF. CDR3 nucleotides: TGTGCCAGCAGCTTAAGTGGAGGGGGCACCGCCCGCCAAGAGACCCAGTACTTC.

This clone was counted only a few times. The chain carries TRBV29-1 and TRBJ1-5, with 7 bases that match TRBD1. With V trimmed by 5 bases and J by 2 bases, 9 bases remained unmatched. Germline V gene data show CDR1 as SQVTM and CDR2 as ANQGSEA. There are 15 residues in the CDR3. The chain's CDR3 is CSVREQGIGNQPQHF. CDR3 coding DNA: TGCAGCGTTAGGGAACAGGGGATCGGCAATCAGCCCCAGCATTTT.

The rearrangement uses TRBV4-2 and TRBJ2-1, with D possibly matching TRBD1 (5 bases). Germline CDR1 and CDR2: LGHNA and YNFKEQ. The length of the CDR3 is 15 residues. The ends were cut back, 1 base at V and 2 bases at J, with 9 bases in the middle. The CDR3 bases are TGTGCCAGCAGCCAAGGTCAGACAGCCTACAATGAGCAGTTCTTC. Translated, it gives CASSQGQTAYNEQFF.

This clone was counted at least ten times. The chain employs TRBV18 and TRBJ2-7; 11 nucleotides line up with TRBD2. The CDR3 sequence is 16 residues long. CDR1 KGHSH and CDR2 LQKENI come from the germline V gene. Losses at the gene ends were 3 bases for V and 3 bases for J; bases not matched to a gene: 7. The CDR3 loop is CASSPSGTSGIYEQYF. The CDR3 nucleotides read TGTGCCAGCTCACCCTCCGGGACTAGCGGAATCTACGAGCAGTACTTC.

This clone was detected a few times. The CDR3 DNA reads TGTGCCAGCTCACAGGGTAGCGGTGAAAAACTGTTTTTT. Translation gives CASSQGSGEKLFF. The gene calls are TRBV18 and TRBJ1-4; no clear D gene. Germline CDR1 is KGHSH and CDR2 is LQKENI. The CDR3 contains 13 residues. V was shortened by 4 bases and J by 7 bases, with 10 bases between the two germline ends.